The 15 T cell receptor beta chains reported below all come from one sample, sequenced in a study of T cells in Graves' hyperthyroidism and ophthalmopathy. RNA transcripts were the template for amplifying TCR beta CDR3 regions. The HTBI primer set drove a first-round RT-PCR of the TCR CDR3. TCRdb itself ran the multiplex PCR reads through MiXCR, one entry per CDR3 protein. The sample holds a few hundred thousand distinct CDR3 sequences, over 45% seen once. The specimen sequenced was peripheral blood or thyroid tissue (not recorded which). The receptors stem from an adult woman with Graves' disease, either hyperthyroidism or ophthalmopathy (not recorded which).

This clonotype has more than one count but fewer than ten. The chain combines TRBV7-9 with TRBJ1-2, with 7 bases that match TRBD1. J gave up 1 base and V 5 bases, and 7 bases lay outside the gene matches. The CDR3 totals 15 residues. The germline gives CDR1 SEHNR, CDR2 FQNEAQ (reference sequence). CDR3 sequence: CASSHRDSDNYGYTF. The CDR3 bases are TGTGCCAGCAGCCACCGGGACAGCGATAACTATGGCTACACCTTC.

V and J are TRBV25-1 and TRBJ1-1; D is ambiguous. Germline V gene data show CDR1 as MGHDK and CDR2 as SYGVNS. Trimming removed 4 bases at V and 4 bases at J, with 10 bases between. The CDR3 runs 13 residues. CDR3 amino acids: CASSGGGTTEAFF. In DNA, the CDR3 is TGTGCCAGCAGTGGAGGAGGAACCACTGAAGCTTTCTTT.

This clonotype appeared many times. The chain carries TRBV4-2 and TRBJ2-6; TRBD2 aligns across 10 bases. CDR3 size: 18 residues. Per the germline V gene, CDR1 is LGHNA and CDR2 is YNFKEQ. Trimming cost V 0 bases and J 2 bases; bases outside gene matches: 4. Here the CDR3 DNA reads TGTGCCAGCAGCCAAGATGATCTAGCGGGAGCTGGGGCCAACGTCCTGACTTTC. Translated, it gives CASSQDDLAGAGANVLTF.

This clonotype is a singleton in its sample. The J gene is TRBJ1-2, the V gene TRBV2, with 10 bases identical to TRBD1. V shed 5 bases, J shed 6 bases, and the junction held 12 bases outside the gene matches. There are 16 residues in the CDR3. Germline V gene lookup returns CDR1 SNHLY and CDR2 FYNNEI. DNA for the CDR3: TGTGCCAGCAGTCAGGATCAGGGACAGGGGATGGATGGCTACACCTTC. It translates to CASSQDQGQGMDGYTF.

V is TRBV28 and J is TRBJ1-2; tentative D call: TRBD1 (5 bases). CDR1 MDHEN and CDR2 SYDVKM come from the germline V gene. The CDR3 spans 14 residues. V dropped 7 bases and J dropped 5 bases, with 17 bases sitting between them. CDR3 sequence reads: CASTPRVRVYGYTF. CDR3 DNA sequence: TGTGCCAGCACTCCTCGGGTCAGGGTGTATGGCTACACCTTC.

Concerning this clonotype itself: Just one base apart from a much larger clone, this may be a read error. This chain joins TRBV6-1 and TRBJ1-1; D gene unclear. V was trimmed by 2 bases and J by 1 base, leaving 5 bases between them. The CDR3 consists of 13 residues. Germline CDR1 is MNHNS and CDR2 is SASEGT. As DNA, the CDR3 is TGTGCCAGCAGTGAAATGACGAACACTGAAGCTTTCTTT. As protein: CASSEMTNTEAFF.

This clonotype was picked up a small number of times. V usage is TRBV10-3 and J usage is TRBJ1-1; 8 nucleotides align to TRBD1. Germline CDR1 is ENHRY and CDR2 is SYGVKD. The V gene end was trimmed by 3 bases and the J gene end by 4 bases; junction bases not matched to a gene: 10. The CDR3 covers 16 residues. CDR3 amino acids: CAISDPRQGRVTEAFF. The CDR3 coding sequence is TGTGCCATCAGTGACCCTCGACAGGGGCGCGTCACTGAAGCTTTCTTT.

This clonotype was observed many times. The chain recombines TRBV5-1 with TRBJ2-5, with D hard to call. The germline V gene encodes CDR1 SGHRS and CDR2 YFSETQ. V was pared by 2 bases and J by 3 bases, with 8 bases between. The CDR3 extends over 13 amino acids. CDR3 sequence reads: CASSFQVEETQYF. The CDR3 region has the DNA TGCGCCAGCAGCTTCCAGGTGGAAGAGACCCAGTACTTC.

This clonotype came up a few times. This chain links TRBV15 with TRBJ2-7; D possibly corresponds to TRBD1 (5 bases). Looked up from germline, CDR1 is LNHNV and CDR2 is YYDKDF (reference sequence). The CDR3 is made up of 16 amino acids. V was cut by 5 bases and J by 2 bases, with 19 bases left in between. The CDR3 sequence is CATSANPGSYPYEQYF. In DNA, the CDR3 is TGTGCCACCAGCGCAAATCCAGGGTCTTACCCCTACGAGCAGTACTTC.

This clonotype occurred many times. This chain joins TRBV6-6 and TRBJ1-2; D is undetermined. The V end was cut by 0 bases, the J end by 2 bases, with 7 bases between. The germline V gene has CDR1 MNHNY and CDR2 SVGAGI (reference sequence). This CDR3 is 14 amino acids long. The CDR3: CASSYSTGNYGYTF. CDR3 nucleotides: TGTGCCAGCAGTTACTCGACGGGGAACTATGGCTACACCTTC.

The V and J genes are TRBV12-3 or TRBV12-4 and TRBJ1-1; tentatively, D is TRBD1 (5 bases). Trimming pared 3 bases from V and 0 bases from J, leaving 11 bases between. The CDR3 has 15 amino acids. This chain's CDR3 is CASSLGGAMNTEAFF. The CDR3 coding sequence is TGTGCCAGCAGTTTGGGGGGAGCAATGAACACTGAAGCTTTCTTT.

In its sample, this clonotype was seen many times. This chain joins TRBV12-3 or TRBV12-4 and TRBJ1-2; D unclear. The CDR3 totals 12 residues. V was clipped by 1 base and J by 5 bases, with 5 bases between them. The CDR3 region is CASSLVAYGYTF. The CDR3 coding sequence is TGTGCCAGCAGTTTAGTTGCATATGGCTACACCTTC.

This clonotype was observed a handful of times. This chain joins TRBV20-1 and TRBJ1-2; D remains ambiguous. Germline V lookup: CDR1 DFQATT, CDR2 SNEGSKA (reference sequence). This CDR3 is 9 amino acids long. The CDR3 coding sequence is TGCAGGGTAAACTATGGCTACACCTTC. Translating it yields CRVNYGYTF.

The sample holds many counts of this clonotype. The chain recombines TRBV5-6 with TRBJ1-2; possibly TRBD1 for D (5 bases). CDR3 length equals 14 residues. V was shortened by 4 bases and J by 4 bases, with 14 bases between the two germline ends. Germline V gives CDR1 SGHDT, CDR2 YYEEEE. The CDR3, as DNA: TGTGCCAGCAGCCCGGGGGGGATTGGCTATGGCTACACCTTC. Residues: CASSPGGIGYGYTF.

This clonotype has ten or more counts. The V and J genes are TRBV20-1 and TRBJ1-2, with unresolved D. The CDR3 covers 13 residues. Germline V gene sequence: CDR1 DFQATT, CDR2 SNEGSKA (reference sequence). With 0 bases removed from V and 5 bases from J, the gap between germline ends came to 10 bases. CDR3 bases: TGCAGTGCTAGAGACCCCTTGGGGTATGGCTACACCTTC. It is translated as CSARDPLGYGYTF.